This T cell receptor beta chain came from a study of brain T cells in children with intractable seizures (dated by TCRdb to the early 2020s). About the study as a whole: Resected brain tissue from 53 pediatric epilepsy surgery cases was initially screened for immune gene transcripts with a NanoString immunology panel. Of the approximately 12 selected surgery cases, pre-surgery blood was also sequenced for eight, so four had brain tissue only. General findings and caveats noted by the study authors: Because sequencing depth differed between pre- and post-surgery blood, the absence of clones from the pre-surgery sample may reflect undersampling. Viral specificity was inferred only from CDR3 sequence similarity, and patients' HCMV serostatus was unknown. The top 50 brain clonotypes contained both public and private clones, and in each case the most abundant public CDR3 closely resembled known HCMV, EBV or influenza A epitope-specific CDR3s.

The time point label of this sample denotes: resected brain tissue, or blood drawn just prior to surgery. Surgery cases with the highest brain T cell transcript signatures were selected for TCR beta chain sequencing of brain tissue and, where available, blood. Patients had been treated with at least one anti-epileptic drug before surgery. TCR-sequenced patients were children with drug-resistant epilepsy due to tuberous sclerosis complex, focal cortical dysplasia, Rasmussen encephalitis or hemimegalencephaly. Brain samples were frozen blocks of fresh involved resected tissue taken at epilepsy surgery. The Monarch genomic DNA purification kit was used to extract bulk genomic DNA from unsorted brain tissue and from whole blood. Measured from the cysteine to the phenylalanine, the CDR3 is 14 residues long. Only the CDR3 portion is preserved as DNA: 42 bases, with reading frame beginning at the first base. V lost 10 bases and J lost 3 bases; the stretch between them is 18 bases long. From the germline V gene, CDR1 is SNHLY and CDR2 is FYNNEI.

Points on this clone: Its antigen is currently not known. Base-call qualities are not available, and no considerably larger clone is one nucleotide away.

The immunoSEQ assay was used to generate TCR beta chain sequences from genomic DNA. On the study's bioinformatics: CDR3 sequences not starting with the conserved framework cysteine at position 104 were manually removed. To get clonality, the normalized Shannon's Diversity Index was subtracted from one, giving values from 0 (maximal diversity) to 1 (oligoclonal). Differences in the frequency of the same CDR3 between samples, such as brain versus blood, were assessed with chi-squared comparison-of-proportions tests. Public clonotypes were identified through searches of immuneACCESS, and similarity to known antiviral clonotypes was evaluated with the VDJdb browser. This immuneACCESS table, as held by TCRdb, lists in-frame sequences with V and J called but not all clones. Of the missing ones, under half trace to an unresolved V gene in checked studies; the others have no known cause. V and J calls and clone size come straight from that table; D and trimming were deduced from the DNA. The sample has some 7,700 clones on record, around 73% of them singletons. The ten top clones hold around 8.3% of the sample.

The sample in question was resected brain tissue, obtained at surgery. This clonotype originated in a boy less than two years old with tuberous sclerosis and intractable seizures. The chain is made from TRBV2 and TRBJ1-2; too little of a D gene remains to name it. This receptor has the CDR3 CANLQGADYYGYTF. The sequenced DNA is TGTGCCAACCTACAAGGTGCGGACTACTATGGCTACACCTTC.